Sequencing of this T cell receptor beta chain was carried out in a study of shared clonotypes between healthy human individuals (dated by TCRdb to 2020 to 2021). About the study as a whole: Three men and a couple of women, aged 18 to 49 years, made up the cohort. To estimate repertoire size and how much clonotypes are shared between individuals, the study performed deep sequencing of blood TCR repertoires from 4 to 6 healthy adults. Libraries were prepared and TCR repertoires were sequenced by different laboratories using diverse techniques, in order to increase sequencing depth and limit assay-specific biases. Leukapheresis yielded between about 0.9 and 9 billion PBMCs per donor. Points the paper makes about the study in general: Based on pairwise subsampling, the degree of clonotype sharing among donors was expected to be affected by sequencing depth. Only blood was sampled, and tissue TCR repertoires likely differ from those in blood. Because the study included only a small number of donors, the genetic and exposure-history diversity represented was limited.

The germline V gene gives CDR1 as MGHRA and CDR2 as YSYEKL. V is cut back by 4 bases and J by 4 bases, with 6 bases in the junction unmatched. The CDR3 covers 14 residues, taking in both the cysteine and the phenylalanine. Only the CDR3 DNA stays, 42 bases, in frame from base 1. Using the deep immunoSEQ assay, multiplex PCR amplified TCR CDR3 regions from genomic DNA. Genomic DNA extracted from each cell subset was distributed evenly over all wells of several immunoSEQ 96-well plates, and each plate served as one replicate. Each replicate PCR for unsorted PBMC received roughly 0.3 ug genomic DNA, equal to approximately 30,000 T cell genomes. Genomic DNA from unsorted PBMC was sequenced over ten immunoSEQ deep assay plates. Purified libraries were quantified with a Qubit 3.0 fluorometer, sized on a Bioanalyzer 2100, and re-quantified with the KAPA Library Quantification kit. Each immunoSEQ 96-well plate was sequenced on its own single-read 150-cycle Illumina NextSeq 550 flow cell. Processing in the source paper ran as follows. Because the immunoSEQ output included only junctional sequences and no quality scores, the filtering could not be the same as the filtering used for full-length reads. Sequences were annotated with PyIR, a Python wrapper for IgBLAST v1.9, using IMGT germline references to assign V/J genes and CDR3. Reads with weak V/J assignments (E-value above 1e-6), missing CDR3, stop codons, out-of-frame junctions, or ambiguous translated residues were removed. A V3J clonotype was defined by an identical inferred V gene, J gene, and CDR3 amino acid sequence. Percentage overlap between repertoires was computed as shared unique clonotypes divided by the size of the smaller repertoire. Three approaches were used to assess repertoire richness: RTK rarefaction, the Chao1 estimator, and Recon v2.1 estimates of unobserved clonotypes. This is the immuneACCESS table as TCRdb keeps it, with only in-frame sequences that have V and J called. A part of the clones is gone; compared with another copy, unresolved V genes explain less than half, and the rest is unexplained. That table is the source of V, J and clone size, and D and trimming were worked out from the DNA. The sample profile shows approximately 470,000 clones; about 85% of them were found once. The ten biggest clones cover over 9.5% of the sample.

The donors were healthy, HIV-negative adults with no recently reported acute infections or vaccinations. Every donor was a Caucasian adult residing in Nashville, Tennessee, USA. For unsorted samples, 100 million or so PBMCs were counted, and genomic DNA was extracted using the QIAamp DNA Blood Mini kit. After blood collection by leukapheresis, PBMCs were isolated using Ficoll-Histopaque density gradient centrifugation and then cryopreserved in the vapor phase of liquid nitrogen. This clone showed up just once. The clone's antigen remains unknown. A far larger clone is off by one base, so a read error is likely.

The sample was PBMCs. This TCR was recovered from a woman aged 40 to 50 in good health. Some clones in this sample may be carry-over from other donors' samples. The chain employs TRBV4-1 and TRBJ1-2; TRBD1 fits 7 bases in the junction. The DNA sequence follows: TGCGCCAGCAGCCGAGACAGGGTGGGCTATGGCTACACCTTC. This encodes CASSRDRVGYGYTF.